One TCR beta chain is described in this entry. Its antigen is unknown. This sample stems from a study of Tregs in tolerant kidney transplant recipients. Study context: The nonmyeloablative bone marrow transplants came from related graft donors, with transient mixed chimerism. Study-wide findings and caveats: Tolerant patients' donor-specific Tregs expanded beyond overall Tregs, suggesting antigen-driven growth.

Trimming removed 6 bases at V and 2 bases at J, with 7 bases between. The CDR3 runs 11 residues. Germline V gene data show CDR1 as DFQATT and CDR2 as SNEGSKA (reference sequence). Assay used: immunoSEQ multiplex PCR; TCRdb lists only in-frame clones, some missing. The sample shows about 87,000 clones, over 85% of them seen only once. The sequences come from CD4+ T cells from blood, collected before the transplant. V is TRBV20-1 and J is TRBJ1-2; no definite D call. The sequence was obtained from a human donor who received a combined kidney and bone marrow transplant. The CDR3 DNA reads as TGCAGTGCGCCCAGGAACTATGGCTACACCTTC. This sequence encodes CSAPRNYGYTF.